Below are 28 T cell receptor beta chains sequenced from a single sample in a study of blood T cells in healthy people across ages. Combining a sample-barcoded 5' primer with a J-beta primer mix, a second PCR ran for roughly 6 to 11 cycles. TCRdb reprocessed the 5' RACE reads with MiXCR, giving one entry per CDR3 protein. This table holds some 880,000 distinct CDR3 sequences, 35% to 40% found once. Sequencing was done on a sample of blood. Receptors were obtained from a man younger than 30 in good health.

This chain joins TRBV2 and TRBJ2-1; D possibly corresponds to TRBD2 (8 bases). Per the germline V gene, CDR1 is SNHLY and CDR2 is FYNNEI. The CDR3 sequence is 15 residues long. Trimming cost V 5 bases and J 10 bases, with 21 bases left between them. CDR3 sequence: CASSKRDSGGNEQFF. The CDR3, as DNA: TGTGCCAGCAGTAAGAGGGACAGCGGGGGTAACGAGCAGTTCTTC.

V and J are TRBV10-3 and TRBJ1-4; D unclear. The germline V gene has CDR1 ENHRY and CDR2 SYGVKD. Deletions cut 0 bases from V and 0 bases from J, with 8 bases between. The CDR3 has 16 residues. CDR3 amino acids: CAISESLPATNEKLFF. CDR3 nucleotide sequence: TGTGCCATCAGTGAGTCTCTACCCGCAACTAATGAAAAACTGTTTTTT.

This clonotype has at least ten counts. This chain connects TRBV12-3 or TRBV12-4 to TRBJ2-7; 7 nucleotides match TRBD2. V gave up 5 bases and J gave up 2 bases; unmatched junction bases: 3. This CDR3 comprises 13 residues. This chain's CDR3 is CASSPSGAYEQYF. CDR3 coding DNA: TGTGCCAGCAGTCCCAGCGGGGCCTACGAGCAGTACTTC.

In DNA form, the CDR3 reads TGTGCCAGCGGAGCTGGACTCCATCAAGAGACCCAGTACTTC. It specifies CASGAGLHQETQYF. The rearrangement links TRBV7-2 to TRBJ2-7, with a possible D match to TRBD2 (5 bases). The closer fit of TRBJ2-5 to the DNA end suggests the J call may be wrong. This CDR3 has 14 residues. In germline, CDR1 is SGHTA, CDR2 FQGNSA.

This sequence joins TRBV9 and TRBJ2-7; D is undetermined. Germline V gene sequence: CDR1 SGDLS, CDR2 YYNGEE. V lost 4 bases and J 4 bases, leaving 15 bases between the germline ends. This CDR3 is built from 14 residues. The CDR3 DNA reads TGTGCCAGCAGCCCACCGGACCCGGATTACGAGCAGTACTTC. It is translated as CASSPPDPDYEQYF. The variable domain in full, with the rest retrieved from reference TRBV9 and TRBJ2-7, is DSGVTQTPKHLITATGQRVTLRCSPRSGDLSVYWYQQSLDQGLQFLIQYYNGEERAKGNILERFSAQQFPDLHSELNLSSLELGDSALYFCASSPPDPDYEQYFGPGTRLTVT.

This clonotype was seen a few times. CDR3 sequence: CSAAQKNIQYF. Written as DNA, the CDR3 is TGCAGTGCAGCCCAAAAAAACATTCAGTACTTC. V usage is TRBV20-1 and J usage is TRBJ2-4; D is undetermined. CDR1 is DFQATT, CDR2 SNEGSKA, per germline (reference sequence). Trimming removed 6 bases at V and 4 bases at J, with 7 bases between. This CDR3 has 11 amino acids.

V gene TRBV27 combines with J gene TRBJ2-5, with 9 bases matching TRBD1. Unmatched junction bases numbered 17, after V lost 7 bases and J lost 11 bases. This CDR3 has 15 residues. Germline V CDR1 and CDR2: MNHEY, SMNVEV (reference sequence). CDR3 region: CASTPQGAPGNEQYF. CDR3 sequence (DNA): TGTGCCAGCACCCCACAGGGGGCTCCTGGTAATGAGCAGTACTTC.

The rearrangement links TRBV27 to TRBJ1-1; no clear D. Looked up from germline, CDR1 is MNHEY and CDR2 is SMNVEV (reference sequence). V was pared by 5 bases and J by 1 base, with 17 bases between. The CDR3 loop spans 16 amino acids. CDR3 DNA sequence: TGTGCCAGCAGTGCGGGTTCTAAAGGAAGGAACACTGAAGCTTTCTTT. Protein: CASSAGSKGRNTEAFF.

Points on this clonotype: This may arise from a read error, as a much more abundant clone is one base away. In DNA form, the CDR3 reads TGCAGTGGGCAGGAGGCCAGCTCCTACAATGAGCAGTACTTC. This gives the protein CSGQEASSYNEQYF. The genes are TRBV20-1 and TRBJ2-1, with D possibly TRBD2 on 5 matching bases. The J call is in doubt because the DNA end fits TRBJ2-7 better. Looked up from germline, CDR1 is DFQATT and CDR2 is SNEGSKA (reference sequence). This CDR3 comprises 14 residues.

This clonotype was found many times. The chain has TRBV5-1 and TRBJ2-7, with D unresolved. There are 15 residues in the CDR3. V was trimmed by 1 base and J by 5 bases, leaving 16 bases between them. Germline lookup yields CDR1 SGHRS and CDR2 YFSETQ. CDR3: CASSLSIREVDEQYF. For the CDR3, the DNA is TGCGCCAGCAGCTTGAGTATAAGAGAGGTCGACGAGCAGTACTTC.

CDR3 sequence reads: CASNTGTENTEAFF. DNA for the CDR3: TGTGCCAGCAATACCGGGACAGAGAACACTGAAGCTTTCTTT. The chain joins TRBV6-6 to TRBJ1-1; TRBD1 matches at 7 bases. Germline V gene sequence: CDR1 MNHNY, CDR2 SVGAGI (reference sequence). With 7 bases clipped from V and 1 base from J, the junction kept 6 bases outside the gene matches. The CDR3 runs 14 residues.

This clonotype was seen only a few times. The CDR3 DNA reads as TGTGCCAGCAGCTTAAAGGGCTACCTCCCCTCGGCGTACGAGCAGTACTTC. It codes for CASSLKGYLPSAYEQYF. The rearrangement links TRBV7-9 to TRBJ2-7; no firm D call. Trimming pared 2 bases from V and 4 bases from J, leaving 21 bases between. This CDR3 has 17 amino acids. CDR1 and CDR2 from the germline V gene are SEHNR and FQNEAQ (reference sequence).

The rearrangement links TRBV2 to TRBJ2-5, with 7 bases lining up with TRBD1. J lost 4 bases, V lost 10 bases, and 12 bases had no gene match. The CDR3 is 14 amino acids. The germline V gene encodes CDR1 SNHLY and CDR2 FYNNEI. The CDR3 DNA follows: TGTGCCAACAGCGAGAGGGGGCCTGCAGAGACCCAGTACTTC. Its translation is CANSERGPAETQYF.

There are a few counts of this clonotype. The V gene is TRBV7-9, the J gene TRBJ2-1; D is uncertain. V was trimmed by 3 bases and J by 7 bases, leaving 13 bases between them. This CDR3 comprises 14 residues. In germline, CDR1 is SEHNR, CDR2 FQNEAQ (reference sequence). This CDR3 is CASSLGSRENEQFF. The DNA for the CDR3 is TGTGCCAGCAGCTTGGGTTCTCGCGAAAATGAGCAGTTCTTC. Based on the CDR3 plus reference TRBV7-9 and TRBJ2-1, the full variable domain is DTGVSQNPRHKITKRGQNVTFRCDPISEHNRLYWYRQTLGQGPEFLTYFQNEAQLEKSRLLSDRFSAERPKGSFSTLEIQRTEQGDSAMYLCASSLGSRENEQFFGPGTRLTVL.

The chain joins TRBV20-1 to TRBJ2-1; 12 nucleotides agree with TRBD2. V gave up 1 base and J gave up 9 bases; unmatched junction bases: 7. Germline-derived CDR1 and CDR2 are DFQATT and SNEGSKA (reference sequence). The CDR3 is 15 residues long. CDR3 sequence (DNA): TGCAGTGCTAGAGCAACTAGCGGGGGGAGGGTTGAGCAGTTCTTC. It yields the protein CSARATSGGRVEQFF.

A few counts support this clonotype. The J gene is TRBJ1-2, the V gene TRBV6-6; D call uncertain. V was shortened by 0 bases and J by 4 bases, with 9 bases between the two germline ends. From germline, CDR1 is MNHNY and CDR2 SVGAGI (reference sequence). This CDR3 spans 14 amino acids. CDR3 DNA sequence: TGTGCCAGCAGTTACTCTGAGGGTGTCTATGGCTACACCTTC. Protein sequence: CASSYSEGVYGYTF.

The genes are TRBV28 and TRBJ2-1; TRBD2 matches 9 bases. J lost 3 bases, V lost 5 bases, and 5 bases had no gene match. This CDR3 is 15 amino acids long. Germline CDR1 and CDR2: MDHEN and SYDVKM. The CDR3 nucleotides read TGTGCCAGCAGTGCACTAGCGGGCATCTACAATGAGCAGTTCTTC. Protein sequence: CASSALAGIYNEQFF.

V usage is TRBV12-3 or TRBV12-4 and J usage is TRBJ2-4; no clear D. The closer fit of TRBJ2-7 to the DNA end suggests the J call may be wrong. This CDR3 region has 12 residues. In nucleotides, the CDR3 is TGTGCCAGCAGTTTTCGGCGTTACGAGCAGTACTTC. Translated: CASSFRRYEQYF.

Written as DNA, the CDR3 is TGTGCCAGCAGCCCCCCCGGAGCAGCGGTCTACGAGCAGTACTTC. Amino acid sequence: CASSPPGAAVYEQYF. The V and J genes are TRBV9 and TRBJ2-7; weak D call: TRBD2 (5 bases). Germline V lookup: CDR1 SGDLS, CDR2 YYNGEE. Trimming stripped 4 bases from V and 3 bases from J, with 17 bases between. This CDR3 comprises 15 residues.

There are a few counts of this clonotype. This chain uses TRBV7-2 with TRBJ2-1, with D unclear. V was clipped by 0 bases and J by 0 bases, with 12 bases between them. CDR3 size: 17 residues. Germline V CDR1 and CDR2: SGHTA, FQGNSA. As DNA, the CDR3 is TGTGCCAGCAGCTTAGCGCATTTCGGCCCCTCCTACAATGAGCAGTTCTTC. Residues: CASSLAHFGPSYNEQFF.

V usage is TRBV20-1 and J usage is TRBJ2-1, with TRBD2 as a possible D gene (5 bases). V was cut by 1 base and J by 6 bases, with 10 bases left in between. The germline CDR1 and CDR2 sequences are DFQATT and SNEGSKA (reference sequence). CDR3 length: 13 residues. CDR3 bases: TGCAGTGCTAGAGCCGGAGGAGGCAATGAGCAGTTCTTC. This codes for CSARAGGGNEQFF.

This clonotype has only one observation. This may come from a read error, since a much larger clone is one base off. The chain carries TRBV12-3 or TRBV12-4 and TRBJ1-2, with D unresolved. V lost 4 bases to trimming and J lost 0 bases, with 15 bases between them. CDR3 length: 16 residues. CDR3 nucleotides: TGTGCCAGCAGTTCCTTCGCGAGGAGAGCTAACTATGGCTACACCTTC. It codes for CASSSFARRANYGYTF.

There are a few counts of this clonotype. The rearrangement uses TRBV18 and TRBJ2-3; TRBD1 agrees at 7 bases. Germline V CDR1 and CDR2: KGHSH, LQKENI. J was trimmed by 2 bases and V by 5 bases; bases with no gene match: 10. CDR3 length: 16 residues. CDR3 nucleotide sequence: TGTGCCAGCTCAACGACAGGGCCATCTATCACAGATACGCAGTATTTT. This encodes CASSTTGPSITDTQYF.

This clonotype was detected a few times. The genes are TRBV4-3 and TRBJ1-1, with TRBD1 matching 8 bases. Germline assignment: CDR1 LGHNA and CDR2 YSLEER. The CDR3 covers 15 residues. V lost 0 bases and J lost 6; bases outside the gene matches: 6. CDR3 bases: TGCGCCAGCAGCCAAGATCCGGGCAGGGGGCCTGAAGCTTTCTTT. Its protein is CASSQDPGRGPEAFF.

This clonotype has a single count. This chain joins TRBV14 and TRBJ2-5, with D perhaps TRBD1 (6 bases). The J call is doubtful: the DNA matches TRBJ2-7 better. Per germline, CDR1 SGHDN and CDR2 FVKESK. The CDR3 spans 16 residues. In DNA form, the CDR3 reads TGTGCCAGCAGCCGAGTAAACGGGAAGGGGGCCTACGAGCAGTACTTC. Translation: CASSRVNGKGAYEQYF.

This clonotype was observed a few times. CDR3 sequence (DNA): TGCAGTGCTGGTTGGGTGGCTAACAATGAGCAGTTCTTC. It is translated as CSAGWVANNEQFF. The chain links TRBV20-1 to TRBJ2-1; D remains unclear. Germline loops: CDR1 DFQATT, CDR2 SNEGSKA (reference sequence). Trimming removed 5 bases from V and 5 bases from J, with 13 bases in between. CDR3 length: 13 amino acids.

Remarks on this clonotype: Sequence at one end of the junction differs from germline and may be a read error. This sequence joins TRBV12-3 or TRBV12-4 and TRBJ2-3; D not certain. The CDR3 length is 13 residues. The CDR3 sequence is CAGSGDNTDTQYF. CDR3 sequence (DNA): TGTGCCGGCAGTGGTGACAACACAGATACGCAGTATTTT.

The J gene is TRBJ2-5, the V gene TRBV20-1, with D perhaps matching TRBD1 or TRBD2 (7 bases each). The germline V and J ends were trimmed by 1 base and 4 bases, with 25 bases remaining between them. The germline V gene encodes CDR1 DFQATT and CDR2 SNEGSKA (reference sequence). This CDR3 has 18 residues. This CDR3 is CSARVFRGAQGSRETQYF. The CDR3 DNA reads TGCAGTGCTAGAGTGTTTCGGGGGGCACAGGGGTCGAGAGAGACCCAGTACTTC.